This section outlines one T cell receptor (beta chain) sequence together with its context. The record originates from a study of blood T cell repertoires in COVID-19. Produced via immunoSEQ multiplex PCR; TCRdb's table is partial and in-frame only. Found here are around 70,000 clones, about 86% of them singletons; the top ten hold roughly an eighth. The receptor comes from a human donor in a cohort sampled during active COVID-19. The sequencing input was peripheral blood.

The CDR3 region has the DNA TGTGCCAGCAGTGGACAGGGGGGCAACACCGGGGAGCTGTTTTTT. Protein product: CASSGQGGNTGELFF. The chain is built from TRBV2 and TRBJ2-2; 9 bases agree with TRBD1. CDR3 length: 15 amino acids. V shed 4 bases, J shed 2 bases, and the junction held 2 bases outside the gene matches. Germline V gene data show CDR1 as SNHLY and CDR2 as FYNNEI.